This T cell receptor (beta chain) is drawn from a study of OX40 agonist ivuxolimab in advanced cancers. About the study: Head and neck, renal cell, melanoma or hepatocellular carcinoma were the cancers that dose-escalation patients had. Study-level findings and limits: Some patients without response likewise showed low normalized clonal expansion. Dose levels from 0.1 to 3.0 mg/kg saw CD4+ and CD8+ blood T cells expand clonally by week 6.

Comments on this clone: Its antigen is still unknown.

CDR1 and CDR2 (germline): SGHNT, YYREEE (reference sequence). The CDR3 totals 15 residues. V lost 1 base and J lost 1; bases outside the gene matches: 5. The data were produced by immunoSEQ multiplex PCR, yet TCRdb's version contains in-frame clones alone and is incomplete. The sample yields some 67,000 clones, approximately 90% seen once. Sequenced material: CD4+ or CD8+ T cells sorted from blood, taken in a trial of the OX40 agonist ivuxolimab. The source is an adult with an advanced solid tumor such as melanoma, head and neck, liver or kidney cancer. V and J are TRBV5-4 and TRBJ2-7, with 7 bases matching TRBD1. CDR3 amino acids: CASSLSGQASYEQYF. The DNA for the CDR3 is TGTGCCAGCAGCTTGTCCGGACAGGCATCCTACGAGCAGTACTTC.